These 11 T cell receptor beta chains came from one sample sequenced in a study of blood T cell repertoires in COVID-19. The method was immunoSEQ multiplex PCR; TCRdb's version includes in-frame clones alone and lacks a portion of them. The table has just over 300,000 clones, around 87% seen once. The sample consisted of peripheral blood. These receptors all stem from a man younger than 35 with active or convalescent COVID-19.

The chain carries TRBV5-1 and TRBJ2-1, with 7 bases matching TRBD2. The CDR3 is made up of 14 amino acids. Germline values: CDR1 SGHRS, CDR2 YFSETQ. Trimming removed 4 bases from V and 9 bases from J; junction bases left unmatched: 10. DNA for the CDR3: TGCGCCAGCAGCGGACCAACGAGCGGGGCTGAGCAGTTCTTC. Its protein is CASSGPTSGAEQFF.

This clone has only one observation. The chain joins TRBV11-2 to TRBJ2-1; TRBD2 agrees at 9 bases. This CDR3 comprises 14 residues. V lost 3 bases, J lost 7 bases, and 4 bases stayed unmatched. The V gene's germline CDR1 is SGHAT and CDR2 FQNNGV. This CDR3 reads CASSFSGSENEQFF. The CDR3 region has the DNA TGTGCCAGCAGCTTTAGCGGGAGTGAGAATGAGCAGTTCTTC.

This chain uses TRBV5-1 with TRBJ2-5, with a weak D call TRBD2 (6 bases). V lost 7 bases and J 3 bases, leaving 10 bases between the germline ends. CDR3 length: 12 amino acids. Germline CDR1 reads SGHRS; CDR2 reads YFSETQ. CDR3 sequence reads: CASAEREETQYF. Here the CDR3 DNA reads TGCGCCAGCGCTGAGCGGGAAGAGACCCAGTACTTC.

The chain couples TRBV4-1 to TRBJ1-2, with unresolved D. Germline V CDR1 and CDR2: MGHRA, YSYEKL. The CDR3 consists of 14 residues. Trimming pared 5 bases from V and 8 bases from J, leaving 18 bases between. This CDR3 reads CASSTRPTAEGYTF. The CDR3 bases are TGCGCCAGCAGCACCCGACCCACGGCGGAGGGCTACACCTTC.

V and J are TRBV15 and TRBJ1-2, with D maybe TRBD1 (6 bases). CDR1 and CDR2 (germline): LNHNV, YYDKDF (reference sequence). The CDR3 is made up of 13 amino acids. The V gene lost 5 bases and the J gene lost 6 bases, with 13 bases spanning the gap. CDR3 loop: CATSDTGINGYTF. Written as DNA, the CDR3 is TGTGCCACCAGCGATACAGGGATCAATGGCTACACCTTC.

This rearrangement joins TRBV21-1 to TRBJ2-3; the D segment call TRBD2 is taken from the table without a DNA check. TRBV21-1 is marked as a pseudogene. The CDR3 has 16 amino acids. CDR3 region: CASSRFWRPSTDTQYF. For the CDR3, the DNA is TGTGCCAGCAGCCGATTCTGGCGGCCGAGCACAGATACGCAGTATTTT.

The CDR3 loop reads CASSLVPSDPTYNEQFF. CDR3 nucleotide sequence: TGTGCCAGCAGCTTAGTTCCCAGCGACCCCACCTACAATGAGCAGTTCTTC. The chain links TRBV7-2 to TRBJ2-1; D call uncertain. V was clipped by 1 base and J by 2 bases, with 15 bases between them. The CDR3 covers 17 residues. Germline V CDR1 and CDR2: SGHTA, FQGNSA.

The chain couples TRBV5-1 to TRBJ1-6; D not certain. Germline V gene data show CDR1 as SGHRS and CDR2 as YFSETQ. The CDR3 consists of 15 residues. V lost 4 bases and J 6 bases, leaving 14 bases between the germline ends. The CDR3: CASSRDGQINSPLHF. The CDR3, as DNA: TGCGCCAGCAGCCGGGATGGGCAGATTAATTCACCCCTCCACTTT.

This chain links TRBV19 with TRBJ1-2; tentative D call: TRBD1 (6 bases). The V end was cut by 5 bases, the J end by 7 bases, with 14 bases between. The CDR3 is made up of 13 amino acids. The germline V gene encodes CDR1 LNHDA and CDR2 SQIVND (reference sequence). CDR3 region: CASSQQGVSGYTF. The CDR3 region has the DNA TGTGCCAGTAGTCAACAGGGAGTGAGTGGCTACACCTTC.

This clone has more than one count but fewer than ten. V usage is TRBV5-4 and J usage is TRBJ2-1, with 14 bases aligning to TRBD2. Germline V gene sequence: CDR1 SGHNT, CDR2 YYREEE (reference sequence). Germline trimming cut 6 bases from V and 0 bases from J; bases unmatched to any gene: 8. CDR3 length equals 18 residues. The CDR3 DNA follows: TGTGCCAGCAACATGGGACTAGCGGGAGTGGGCTCCTACAATGAGCAGTTCTTC. It translates to CASNMGLAGVGSYNEQFF.

V usage is TRBV28 and J usage is TRBJ2-1; 15 bases fit TRBD2. Germline assignment: CDR1 MDHEN and CDR2 SYDVKM. The J segment lost 2 bases and the V segment lost 6 bases, leaving 2 bases of the junction unmatched. The CDR3 covers 16 residues. The CDR3 loop is CASRRTSGRAYNEQFF. CDR3 DNA: TGTGCCAGCAGACGGACTAGCGGGAGGGCCTACAATGAGCAGTTCTTC.